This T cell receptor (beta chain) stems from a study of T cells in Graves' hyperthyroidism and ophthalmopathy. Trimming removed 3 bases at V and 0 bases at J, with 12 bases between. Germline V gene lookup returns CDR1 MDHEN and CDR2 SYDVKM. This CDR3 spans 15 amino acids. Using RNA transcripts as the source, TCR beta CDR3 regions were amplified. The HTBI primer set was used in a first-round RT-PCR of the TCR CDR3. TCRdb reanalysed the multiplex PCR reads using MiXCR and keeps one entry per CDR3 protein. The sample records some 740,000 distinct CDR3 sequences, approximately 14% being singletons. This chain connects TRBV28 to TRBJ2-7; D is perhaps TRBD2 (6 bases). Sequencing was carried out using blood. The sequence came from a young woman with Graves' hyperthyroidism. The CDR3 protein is CASSFLRGSSYEQYF. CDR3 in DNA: TGTGCCAGCAGTTTTTTACGGGGGAGCTCCTACGAGCAGTACTTC.